One and the same sample provided the 20 T cell receptor beta chains below, sequenced in a study of control samples from healthy donors and cancer patients (dated by TCRdb to the early 2020s). The method behind the library was the immunoSEQ multiplex PCR assay. Sourced from immuneACCESS, this table was stored by TCRdb with only in-frame sequences that have V and J called. A share of the clones is absent; for the studies checked, an unresolved V gene accounts for under half, and the remainder has no known explanation. The sample table contains 100,000 to 150,000 clones; only one count was recorded for about 90% of them. The leading ten clones occupy 1.5% to 2% of the sample. Sequencing input: blood. Every receptor here comes from a man aged 18 to 29 in good health.

This sequence joins TRBV7-9 and TRBJ1-2; possibly TRBD1 for D (5 bases). Germline V lookup: CDR1 SEHNR, CDR2 FQNEAQ (reference sequence). The V end was cut by 4 bases, the J end by 8 bases, with 20 bases between. The CDR3 spans 15 residues. The CDR3 sequence: CASSSLGPTGLGYTF. As DNA, the CDR3 is TGTGCCAGCAGCTCACTGGGTCCCACAGGTCTCGGCTACACCTTC.

The chain employs TRBV7-3 and TRBJ2-1, with D perhaps TRBD1 or TRBD2 (7 bases each). This CDR3 has 15 residues. V was shortened by 5 bases and J by 9 bases, with 20 bases between the two germline ends. CDR1 is SGHTA and CDR2 is FQGTGA in the germline V gene. The DNA for the CDR3 is TGTGCCAGCAGCCTCAGGGGGGCGGGAGTGAGTGAGCAGTTCTTC. Protein: CASSLRGAGVSEQFF. Drawing the rest from reference TRBV7-3 and TRBJ2-1, the complete variable domain is GAGVSQTPSNKVTEKGKYVELRCDPISGHTALYWYRQSLGQGPEFLIYFQGTGAADDSGLPNDRFFAVRPEGSVSTLKIQRTERGDSAVYLCASSLRGAGVSEQFFGPGTRLTVL.

This clone was seen a single time. The chain couples TRBV28 to TRBJ2-5; 8 bases map to TRBD1. CDR1 is MDHEN, CDR2 SYDVKM, per germline. Trimming took 5 bases from V and 4 from J; bases not matched to a gene: 9. The CDR3 contains 15 residues. The CDR3 coding sequence is TGTGCCAGCAGTAAACAGACAGGGGACGGAGAGACCCAGTACTTC. Protein product: CASSKQTGDGETQYF.

This clone was picked up a small number of times. The genes are TRBV10-3 and TRBJ2-7, with TRBD1 as a possible D gene (5 bases). V shed 4 bases and J shed 1 base, with 20 bases lying between them. Germline V gene data show CDR1 as ENHRY and CDR2 as SYGVKD. The CDR3 sequence is 17 residues long. In DNA, the CDR3 is TGTGCCATCAGTGGGTTAGCCGGACAATCCCCATCCTACGAGCAGTACTTC. It is translated as CAISGLAGQSPSYEQYF.

V is TRBV27 and J is TRBJ1-2; 10 nucleotides line up with TRBD1. V was clipped by 5 bases and J by 2 bases; unmatched bases: 5. Looked up from germline, CDR1 is MNHEY and CDR2 is SMNVEV (reference sequence). CDR3 length: 15 amino acids. DNA of the CDR3: TGTGCCAGCAGTCGACAGGGGGCGTCCAACTATGGCTACACCTTC. Protein sequence: CASSRQGASNYGYTF.

This sequence joins TRBV27 and TRBJ1-6, with a weak D call TRBD1 (5 bases). This CDR3 comprises 14 residues. V lost 7 bases to trimming and J lost 3 bases, with 10 bases between them. Germline lookup yields CDR1 MNHEY and CDR2 SMNVEV (reference sequence). CDR3 region: CASTGLLYNSPLHF. In nucleotides, the CDR3 is TGTGCCAGCACGGGACTGCTCTATAATTCACCCCTCCACTTT.

The chain employs TRBV7-2 and TRBJ2-7, with no clear D. The CDR3 loop spans 17 amino acids. Germline V lookup: CDR1 SGHTA, CDR2 FQGNSA. V was shortened by 5 bases and J by 2 bases, with 22 bases between the two germline ends. This CDR3 reads CASSQKWAPVWAYEQYF. The CDR3 DNA is TGTGCCAGCAGCCAAAAGTGGGCTCCCGTGTGGGCCTACGAGCAGTACTTC.

The genes are TRBV11-2 and TRBJ2-5; D may be TRBD2 (6 bases). The CDR3 covers 15 residues. The germline gives CDR1 SGHAT, CDR2 FQNNGV. The ends were cut back, 5 bases at V and 0 bases at J, with 13 bases in the middle. The CDR3: CASSPGRWDQETQYF. Written as DNA, the CDR3 is TGTGCCAGCAGCCCAGGGAGGTGGGACCAAGAGACCCAGTACTTC.

This sequence joins TRBV19 and TRBJ1-5, with TRBD1 identical over 10 bases. Germline V gene data show CDR1 as LNHDA and CDR2 as SQIVND (reference sequence). Trimming at V came to 7 bases and at J to 0 bases, leaving 15 bases not matched to a gene. This CDR3 has 19 amino acids. As DNA, the CDR3 is TGTGCCAGTACCACCGGCCGGGACAGGGGCCCGTATAGCAATCAGCCCCAGCATTTT. This sequence encodes CASTTGRDRGPYSNQPQHF.

V gene TRBV24-1 combines with J gene TRBJ2-7; TRBD1 matches at 9 bases. Germline V gene sequence: CDR1 KGHDR, CDR2 SFDVKD. This CDR3 contains 14 residues. V shed 4 bases, J shed 4 bases, and the junction held 4 bases outside the gene matches. The chain's CDR3 is CATSDSGTGYEQYF. The CDR3 coding sequence is TGTGCCACCAGTGACTCCGGGACAGGGTACGAGCAGTACTTC.

With respect to this clone: One end of the junction fails to match germline, which may point to a read error. This chain joins TRBV12-3 or TRBV12-4 and TRBJ1-6; D is unclear. This CDR3 is 13 amino acids long. Here the CDR3 reads CTSSRRLESPLHF. The DNA of the CDR3 is TGTACCAGCAGCCGGCGTTTGGAGTCACCCCTCCACTTT.

The V gene is TRBV6-5, the J gene TRBJ1-2, with no clear D. Trimming removed 2 bases at V and 1 base at J, with 11 bases between. The CDR3 consists of 15 residues. CDR1 MNHEY and CDR2 SVGAGI come from the germline V gene. In nucleotides, the CDR3 is TGTGCCAGCAGTTACACGCACCGGGGTAACTATGGCTACACCTTC. The encoded protein is CASSYTHRGNYGYTF.

This sequence joins TRBV20-1 and TRBJ1-1; D not certain. Deletions cut 6 bases from V and 3 bases from J, with 8 bases between. Germline V gives CDR1 DFQATT, CDR2 SNEGSKA (reference sequence). This CDR3 has 11 residues. The DNA of the CDR3 is TGCAGTGCGACCGTAGACACTGAAGCTTTCTTT. It encodes CSATVDTEAFF.

The V gene is TRBV11-2, the J gene TRBJ2-4, with 15 bases identical to TRBD2. The CDR3 contains 19 residues. Trimming removed 10 bases from V and 0 bases from J; junction bases left unmatched: 13. Germline values: CDR1 SGHAT, CDR2 FQNNGV. The CDR3 DNA sequence: TGTGCCACTTCGAGGGGACTAGCGGGAGGCCAAGAAGCCAAAAACATTCAGTACTTC. Protein product: CATSRGLAGGQEAKNIQYF.

The J gene is TRBJ1-1, the V gene TRBV5-1, with D uncertain. Between the trimmed V and J ends, which lost 4 bases and 6 bases, there was a span of 16 bases. CDR3 size: 14 residues. The germline V gene encodes CDR1 SGHRS and CDR2 YFSETQ. The DNA of the CDR3 is TGCGCCAGCAGCCCCGGGAGGGCGTTCCCTGAAGCTTTCTTT. Amino acid sequence: CASSPGRAFPEAFF. Drawing the rest from reference TRBV5-1 and TRBJ1-1, the complete variable domain is KAGVTQTPRYLIKTRGQQVTLSCSPISGHRSVSWYQQTPGQGLQFLFEYFSETQRNKGNFPGRFSGRQFSNSRSEMNVSTLELGDSALYLCASSPGRAFPEAFFGQGTRLTVV.

CDR3 protein: CASSQDHLPGGEGETQYF. The CDR3, as DNA: TGCGCCAGCAGCCAAGATCATCTTCCCGGTGGAGAAGGGGAGACCCAGTACTTC. The V gene is TRBV4-1, the J gene TRBJ2-5, with D unresolved. From germline, CDR1 is MGHRA and CDR2 YSYEKL. The CDR3 is made up of 18 amino acids. The ends were cut back, 0 bases at V and 5 bases at J, with 22 bases in the middle.

This chain joins TRBV10-2 and TRBJ1-2; D possibly corresponds to TRBD1 (6 bases). This CDR3 has 14 residues. V was trimmed by 7 bases and J by 8 bases, leaving 20 bases between them. Per germline, CDR1 WSHSY and CDR2 SAAADI. CDR3 sequence reads: CASKSEPRGGGYTF. CDR3 sequence (DNA): TGCGCCAGCAAATCTGAGCCGAGGGGGGGAGGCTACACCTTC.

This chain connects TRBV10-2 to TRBJ2-5, with 13 bases lining up with TRBD2. CDR1 WSHSY and CDR2 SAAADI come from the germline V gene. Trimming cost V 4 bases and J 2 bases; bases outside gene matches: 1. CDR3 length: 15 amino acids. CDR3: CASSGTSGRQETQYF. The CDR3 bases are TGCGCCAGCAGTGGGACTAGCGGGAGACAAGAGACCCAGTACTTC.

This chain connects TRBV5-4 to TRBJ2-7, with D perhaps matching TRBD2 (6 bases). Germline V gene data show CDR1 as SGHNT and CDR2 as YYREEE (reference sequence). The CDR3 is 16 residues long. Between the trimmed V and J ends, which lost 0 bases and 5 bases, there was a span of 18 bases. CDR3 DNA sequence: TGTGCCAGCAGCTTGGGGCCGATTTCGGGCGGGAACGAGCAGTACTTC. Its protein is CASSLGPISGGNEQYF.

V usage is TRBV7-2 and J usage is TRBJ2-1, with TRBD2 matching 8 bases. Per germline, CDR1 SGHTA and CDR2 FQGNSA. The CDR3 is 15 residues long. The junction had 11 bases not matched to a gene; V was cut back by 4 bases and J by 9 bases. The CDR3 loop reads CASSYEYGRGSEQFF. The CDR3 DNA reads as TGTGCCAGCAGCTATGAGTACGGGAGGGGTAGTGAGCAGTTCTTC.